This T cell receptor beta chain was sequenced in a study of T cell repertoires in cytomegalovirus infection. The CDR3 has 11 amino acids. In germline, CDR1 is LNHDA, CDR2 SQIVND (reference sequence). The V end was cut by 8 bases, the J end by 5 bases, with 7 bases between. TCRdb reanalysed the reads using MiXCR and keeps one entry per CDR3 protein. The table records about 570,000 distinct CDR3 sequences, 40% of them present only once. Note on this clonotype: The antigen is not known.

The sequence was obtained from a human donor in good health (CMV status not recorded). Some clones in this sample may be carry-over from other donors' samples. The chain combines TRBV19 with TRBJ2-1, with D uncertain. This specimen consisted of cultured PBMCs, obtained from culture after CMV antigen stimulation. CDR3 sequence (DNA): TGTGCCAGTGTGGGCGACAATGAGCAGTTCTTC. Its protein product is CASVGDNEQFF.